One TCR beta chain is described in this entry. Its binding antigen is unknown. The record has no base qualities; no much larger clone is one base away. This sample is drawn from a study of blood T cell repertoires in COVID-19 (dated by TCRdb to 2018 to 2021). For the study in its entirety: Samples covering the acute and convalescent phases of COVID-19 were provided by collaborators in the United States, Italy and Spain. The material from the prospective study consisted of cDNA or gDNA derived from T cells, B-cell-depleted T cells, or PBMCs. The dataset comprised deeply sampled blood TCRbeta repertoires from subjects exposed to, actively infected with, or recovered from COVID-19. The repertoires were released in a freely available public database meant as a resource for research on the immune response to SARS-CoV-2. The samples were drawn from the first 160 participants of the ongoing ImmuneRACE study and from under 1,500 subjects provided by 6 global collaborators. Sample metadata almost always included a de-identified subject ID, COVID-19 status, age in years and sex. Where HLA class I and class II types were available, the types were taken from metadata supplied by the sample provider, not from assay-based typing.

Relative to germline, V is 1 base shorter and J is 0 bases shorter, with 14 bases between their ends. From its cysteine to its phenylalanine, the CDR3 spans 17 amino acids. Only the CDR3 region is kept as DNA, spanning 51 bases read in frame from base 1. Reading the germline V gene gives CDR1 SGHTA and CDR2 FQGTGA. The paper as a whole reports these results and caveats: The amount of clinical and demographic metadata varied by source and participant and was provided uncurated.

TCRbeta CDR3 regions were amplified from genomic DNA using the immunoSEQ Assay, a bias-controlled multiplex PCR. The paper's processing steps were these. Within the assay, amplification of reference gene primers was used to estimate how many nucleated cells each sample contained. Sequence reads were collapsed and filtered to measure the absolute abundance of every unique TCRbeta CDR3 rearrangement. For each sample, productive Simpson clonality was calculated by taking the square root of Simpson's diversity index across productive rearrangements. As stored in TCRdb, this immuneACCESS dataset retains in-frame rearrangements with V and J assigned. A fraction of the clones does not appear; measured against another copy, unresolved V genes explain less than half of the discrepancy, and the remainder lacks a known reason. V and J calls and clone size come straight from that table; D and trimming were deduced from the DNA. Within this sample are about 250,000 clones, with under 85% of them counted one time only. The top ten clones comprise roughly 0.87% of the sample.

At one collaborating source in Seattle, patients were enrolled during active infection and were followed longitudinally through the course of disease. Each collaborating institution followed its own protocols to collect whole blood in K2EDTA tubes. For TCRbeta analysis, collaborator samples were shipped as frozen whole blood, as isolated PBMCs, or as DNA extracted from either sample type. This receptor chain uses TRBV7-3 and TRBJ2-3, with a weak D call of TRBD2 (5 bases match). The receptor was derived from a human donor with COVID-19, enrolled during active disease. The donor label of this sample is uncertain. The sequenced sample was peripheral blood. The DNA is as follows: TGTGCCAGCAGCTTAATGCCCCTAGGGAGTAGCACAGATACGCAGTATTTT. Its product reads: CASSLMPLGSSTDTQYF.